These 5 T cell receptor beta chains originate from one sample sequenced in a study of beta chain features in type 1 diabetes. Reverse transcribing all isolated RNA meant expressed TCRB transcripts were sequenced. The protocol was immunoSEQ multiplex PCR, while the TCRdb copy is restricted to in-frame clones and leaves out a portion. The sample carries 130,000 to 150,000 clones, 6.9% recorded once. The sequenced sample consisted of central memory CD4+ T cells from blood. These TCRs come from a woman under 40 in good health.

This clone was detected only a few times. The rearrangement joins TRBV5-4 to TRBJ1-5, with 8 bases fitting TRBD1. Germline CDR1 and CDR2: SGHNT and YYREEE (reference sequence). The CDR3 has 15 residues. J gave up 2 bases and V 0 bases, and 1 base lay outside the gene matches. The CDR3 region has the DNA TGTGCCAGCAGCTTGGGGGGACAGGGCAATCAGCCCCAGCATTTT. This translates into CASSLGGQGNQPQHF. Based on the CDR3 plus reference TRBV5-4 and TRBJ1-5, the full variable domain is ETGVTQSPTHLIKTRGQQVTLRCSSQSGHNTVSWYQQALGQGPQFIFQYYREEENGRGNFPPRFSGLQFPNYSSELNVNALELDDSALYLCASSLGGQGNQPQHFGDGTRLSIL.

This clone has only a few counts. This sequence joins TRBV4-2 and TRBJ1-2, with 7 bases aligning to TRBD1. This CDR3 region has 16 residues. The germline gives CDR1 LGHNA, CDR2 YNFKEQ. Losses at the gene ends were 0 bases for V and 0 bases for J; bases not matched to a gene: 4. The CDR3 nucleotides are TGTGCCAGCAGCCAAGATACCCAGGGGGCTAACTATGGCTACACCTTC. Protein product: CASSQDTQGANYGYTF.

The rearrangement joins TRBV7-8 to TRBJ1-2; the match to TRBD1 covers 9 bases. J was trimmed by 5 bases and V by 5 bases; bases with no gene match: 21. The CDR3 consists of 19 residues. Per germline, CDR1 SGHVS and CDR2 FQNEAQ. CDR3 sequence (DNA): TGTGCCAGCAGCAGTGGGGGACAGGGCGTCGCTTTCCGCCGATATGGCTACACCTTC. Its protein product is CASSSGGQGVAFRRYGYTF.

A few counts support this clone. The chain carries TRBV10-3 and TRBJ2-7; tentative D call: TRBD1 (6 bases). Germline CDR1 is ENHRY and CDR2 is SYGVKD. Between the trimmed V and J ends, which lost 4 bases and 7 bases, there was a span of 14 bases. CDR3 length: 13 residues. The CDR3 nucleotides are TGTGCCATCAGTGGAACAGGGATTGGTGAGCAGTACTTC. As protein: CAISGTGIGEQYF.

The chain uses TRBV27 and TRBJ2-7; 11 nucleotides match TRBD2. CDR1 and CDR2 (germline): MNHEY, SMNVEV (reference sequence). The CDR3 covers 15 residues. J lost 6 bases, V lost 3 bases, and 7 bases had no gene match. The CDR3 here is CASSFTTSGVSEQYF. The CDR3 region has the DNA TGTGCCAGCAGTTTTACGACTAGCGGGGTTTCCGAGCAGTACTTC.